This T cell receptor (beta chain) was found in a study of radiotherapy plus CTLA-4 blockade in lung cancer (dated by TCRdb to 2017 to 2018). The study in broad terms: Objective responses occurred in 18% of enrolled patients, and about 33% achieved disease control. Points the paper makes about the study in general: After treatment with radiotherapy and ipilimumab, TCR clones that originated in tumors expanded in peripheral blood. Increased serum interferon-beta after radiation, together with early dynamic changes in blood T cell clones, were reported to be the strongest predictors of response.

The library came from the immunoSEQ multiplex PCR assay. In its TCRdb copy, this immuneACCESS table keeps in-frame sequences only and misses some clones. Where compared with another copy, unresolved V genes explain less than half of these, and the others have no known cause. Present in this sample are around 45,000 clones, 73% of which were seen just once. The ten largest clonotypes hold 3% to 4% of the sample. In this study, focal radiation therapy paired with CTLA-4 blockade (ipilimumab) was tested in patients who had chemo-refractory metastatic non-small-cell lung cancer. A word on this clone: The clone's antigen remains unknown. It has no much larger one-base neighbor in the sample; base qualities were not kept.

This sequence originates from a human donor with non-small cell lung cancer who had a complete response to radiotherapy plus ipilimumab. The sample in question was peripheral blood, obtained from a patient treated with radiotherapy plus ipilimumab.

The CDR3 has the sequence CASSRSDRGFSGELFF. Read as DNA, the sequence is TGTGCCAGTAGCCGTTCGGACAGGGGGTTTTCCGGGGAGCTGTTTTTT. Recombination joined TRBV19 with TRBJ2-2; the junction holds 10 bases that match TRBD1. Germline trimming amounts to 6 bases on V and 6 bases on J, with 10 as the count of junction bases outside the gene matches. The CDR3, cysteine through phenylalanine, is 16 amino acids long. The sequence is cut down to CDR3 DNA, 48 bases in frame from base 1. The germline V gene (reference sequence) gives CDR1 as LNHDA and CDR2 as SQIVND. Reference TRBV19 and TRBJ2-2 proteins supply the regions before and after the CDR3; the full variable domain is: DGGITQSPKYLFRKEGQNVTLSCEQNLNHDAMYWYRQDPGQGLRLIYYSQIVNDFQKGDIAEGYSVSREKKESFPLTVTSAQKNPTAFYLCASSRSDRGFSGELFFGEGSRLTVL.